One TCR beta chain is described in this entry. Germline V gene data show CDR1 as SGHTA and CDR2 as FQGNSA. Trimming removed 5 bases from V and 1 base from J; junction bases left unmatched: 10. The CDR3 runs 16 residues. This entry is derived from a study of control samples from healthy donors and cancer patients. Sequencing used immunoSEQ multiplex PCR; TCRdb keeps in-frame clones, though not all of them. The table has approximately 79,000 clones, about nine tenths seen once; the top ten hold approximately 7.2%. This sequence joins TRBV7-2 and TRBJ2-5, with 7 bases matching TRBD1. The specimen was blood. The clonotype was recovered from a man aged 50 or older in good health. CDR3 amino acids: CASSAPPGGGQETQYF. The DNA of the CDR3 is TGTGCCAGCAGCGCCCCCCCAGGGGGTGGCCAAGAGACCCAGTACTTC.